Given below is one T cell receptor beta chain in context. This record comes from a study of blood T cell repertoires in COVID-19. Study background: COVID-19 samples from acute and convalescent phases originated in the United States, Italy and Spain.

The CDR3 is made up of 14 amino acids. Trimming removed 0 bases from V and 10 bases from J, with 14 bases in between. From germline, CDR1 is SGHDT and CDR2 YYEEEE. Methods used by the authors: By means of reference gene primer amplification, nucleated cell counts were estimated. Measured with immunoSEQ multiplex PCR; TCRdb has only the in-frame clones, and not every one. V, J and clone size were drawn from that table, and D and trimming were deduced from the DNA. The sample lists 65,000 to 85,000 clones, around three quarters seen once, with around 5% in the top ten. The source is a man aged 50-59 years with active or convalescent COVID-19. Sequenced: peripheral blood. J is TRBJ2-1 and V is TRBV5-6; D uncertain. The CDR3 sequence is CASSLGLGVREQFF. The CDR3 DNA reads TGTGCCAGCAGCTTGGGCCTAGGTGTGCGGGAGCAGTTCTTC.